This T cell receptor beta chain is drawn from a study of T cell changes during pregnancy in multiple sclerosis. Trimming cost V 3 bases and J 9 bases; bases outside gene matches: 0. CDR1 is SGHTA and CDR2 is FQGTGA in the germline V gene. The CDR3 has 14 amino acids. TCRdb's table, derived via immunoSEQ multiplex PCR, lists solely in-frame clones and lacks some. The sample comprises tens of thousands of clones, roughly 92% of which are singletons, and approximately 2.2% rests with the top ten. V and J are TRBV7-3 and TRBJ2-1; 15 positions agree with TRBD2. Sequencing was performed on peripheral blood, taken in the third trimester of pregnancy. The sequence derives from a female donor with multiple sclerosis, enrolled in a pregnancy study. The CDR3 reads CASSLGLAGGEQFF. DNA for the CDR3: TGTGCCAGCAGCTTGGGACTAGCGGGAGGTGAGCAGTTCTTC.